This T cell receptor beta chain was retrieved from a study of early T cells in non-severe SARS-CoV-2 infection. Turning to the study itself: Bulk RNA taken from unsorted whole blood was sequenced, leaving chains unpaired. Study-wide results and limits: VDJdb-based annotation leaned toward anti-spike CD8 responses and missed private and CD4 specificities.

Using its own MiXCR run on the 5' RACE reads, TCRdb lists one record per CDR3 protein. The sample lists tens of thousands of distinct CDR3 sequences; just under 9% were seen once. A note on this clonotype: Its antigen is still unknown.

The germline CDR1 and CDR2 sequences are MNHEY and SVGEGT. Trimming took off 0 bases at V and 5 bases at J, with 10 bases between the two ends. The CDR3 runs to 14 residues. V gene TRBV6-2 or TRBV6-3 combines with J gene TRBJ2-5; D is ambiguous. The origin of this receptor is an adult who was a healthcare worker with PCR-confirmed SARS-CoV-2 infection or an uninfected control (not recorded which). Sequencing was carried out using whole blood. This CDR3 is CASSYSISWETQYF. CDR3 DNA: TGTGCCAGCAGTTACTCGATCTCGTGGGAGACCCAGTACTTC.